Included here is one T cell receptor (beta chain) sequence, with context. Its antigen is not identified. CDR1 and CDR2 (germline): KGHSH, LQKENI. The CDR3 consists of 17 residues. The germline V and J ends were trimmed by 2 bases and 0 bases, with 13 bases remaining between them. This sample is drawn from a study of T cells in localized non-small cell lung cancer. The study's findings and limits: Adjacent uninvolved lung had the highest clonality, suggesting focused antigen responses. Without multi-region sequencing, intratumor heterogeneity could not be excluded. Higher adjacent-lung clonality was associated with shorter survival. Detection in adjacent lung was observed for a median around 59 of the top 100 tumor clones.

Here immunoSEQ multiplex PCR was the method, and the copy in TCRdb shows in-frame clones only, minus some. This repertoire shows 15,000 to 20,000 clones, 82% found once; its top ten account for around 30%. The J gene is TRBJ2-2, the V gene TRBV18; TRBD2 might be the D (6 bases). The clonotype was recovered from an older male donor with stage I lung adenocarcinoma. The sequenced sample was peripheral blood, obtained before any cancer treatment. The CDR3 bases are TGTGCCAGCTCACCAAACGGGAGTAGGGCGAACACCGGGGAGCTGTTTTTT. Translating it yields CASSPNGSRANTGELFF.